Listed here are 26 T cell receptor beta chains from one sample, sequenced in a study of cytotoxic CD8 clonotypes in ibrutinib-treated CLL. Only in-frame clones appear in the TCRdb table, and some are missing; sequencing was by immunoSEQ multiplex PCR. The sample has about 160,000 clones, roughly 77% seen once; the top ten hold roughly 2%. The sample here was PBMCs, taken after 12 months of ibrutinib treatment. The receptors derive from a human donor with chronic lymphocytic leukemia.

In DNA form, the CDR3 reads TGTGCCAGCAGTGAACAGGACTTAGCTAACTATGGCTACACCTTC. Protein sequence: CASSEQDLANYGYTF. The chain links TRBV2 to TRBJ1-2; D remains ambiguous. The CDR3 runs to 15 residues. Germline lookup yields CDR1 SNHLY and CDR2 FYNNEI. V was clipped by 2 bases and J by 0 bases, with 10 bases between them. The whole variable domain, filled in from reference TRBV2 and TRBJ1-2, reads EPEVTQTPSHQVTQMGQEVILRCVPISNHLYFYWYRQILGQKVEFLVSFYNNEISEKSEIFDDQFSVERPDGSNFTLKIRSTKLEDSAMYFCASSEQDLANYGYTFGSGTRLTVV.

The genes are TRBV18 and TRBJ2-1; 9 nucleotides match TRBD2. This CDR3 has 18 amino acids. Germline CDR1 KGHSH, CDR2 LQKENI. Trimming removed 6 bases from V and 0 bases from J; junction bases left unmatched: 12. CDR3 DNA sequence: TGTGCCAGCTCTATCTTAGCTAGCGGGGCTAGCTCCTACAATGAGCAGTTCTTC. Translation gives CASSILASGASSYNEQFF.

The chain uses TRBV6-4 and TRBJ2-1; TRBD2 matches 9 bases. The CDR3 length is 15 residues. V shed 2 bases and J 9 bases; nucleotides not matched to a gene: 8. CDR1 is MRHNA and CDR2 is SNTAGT in the germline V gene. CDR3 residues: CASSDGAGGVSEQFF. The DNA for the CDR3 is TGTGCCAGCAGTGACGGGGCGGGAGGGGTGAGTGAGCAGTTCTTC.

The V gene is TRBV30, the J gene TRBJ2-2, with D possibly TRBD2 on 5 matching bases. V shed 4 bases and J shed 3 bases, with 12 bases lying between them. This CDR3 is 14 amino acids long. In germline, CDR1 is GTSNPN, CDR2 SVGIG (reference sequence). CDR3: CAWKSGFYTGELFF. Here the CDR3 DNA reads TGTGCCTGGAAGAGCGGTTTCTACACCGGGGAGCTGTTTTTT.

In this sample, this clone turned up once. The chain is built from TRBV27 and TRBJ2-3; no reliable D call. Between the trimmed V and J ends, which lost 3 bases and 2 bases, there was a span of 24 bases. This CDR3 has 19 residues. Germline CDR1 MNHEY, CDR2 SMNVEV (reference sequence). CDR3 in DNA: TGTGCCAGCAGTTTGTTAAGAAGTGGCGTCCACCGAGCCACAGATACGCAGTATTTT. Residues: CASSLLRSGVHRATDTQYF.

V and J are TRBV7-9 and TRBJ2-6; tentatively, D is TRBD2 (5 bases). Germline V lookup: CDR1 SEHNR, CDR2 FQNEAQ (reference sequence). The CDR3 is 15 residues long. V was pared by 5 bases and J by 1 base, with 9 bases between. The CDR3 spells CASSLTGSGANVLTF. CDR3 nucleotide sequence: TGTGCCAGCAGCCTTACGGGGTCTGGGGCCAACGTCCTGACTTTC.

The chain links TRBV7-2 to TRBJ2-1; 11 bases are shared with TRBD2. The junction had 1 base not matched to a gene; V was cut back by 3 bases and J by 3 bases. The CDR3 consists of 15 residues. Germline lookup yields CDR1 SGHTA and CDR2 FQGNSA. The CDR3 DNA reads as TGTGCCAGCAGCTTGACTAGCGGGGACTACAATGAGCAGTTCTTC. Encoded protein: CASSLTSGDYNEQFF.

The chain uses TRBV28 and TRBJ2-1; TRBD2 agrees at 12 bases. V shed 3 bases, J shed 12 bases, and the junction held 9 bases outside the gene matches. The CDR3 has 15 amino acids. The germline V gene has CDR1 MDHEN and CDR2 SYDVKM. The CDR3 here is CASSLHTSGRPTQFF. CDR3 DNA: TGTGCCAGCAGTTTGCACACTAGCGGGAGGCCAACGCAGTTCTTC.

The gene calls are TRBV5-1 and TRBJ1-4, with D possibly matching TRBD1 (6 bases). This CDR3 region has 14 residues. Germline loops: CDR1 SGHRS, CDR2 YFSETQ. Trimming shortened V by 4 bases and J by 8 bases, and 15 bases separated the two germline ends. The CDR3 sequence: CASSAWTVDEKLFF. CDR3 coding DNA: TGCGCCAGCAGCGCTTGGACAGTGGACGAAAAACTGTTTTTT. Combining the CDR3 with reference TRBV5-1 and TRBJ1-4 gives the whole variable domain KAGVTQTPRYLIKTRGQQVTLSCSPISGHRSVSWYQQTPGQGLQFLFEYFSETQRNKGNFPGRFSGRQFSNSRSEMNVSTLELGDSALYLCASSAWTVDEKLFFGSGTQLSVL.

The rearrangement links TRBV11-2 to TRBJ2-7, with D maybe TRBD1 (7 bases). Per germline, CDR1 SGHAT and CDR2 FQNNGV. This CDR3 spans 13 amino acids. V was cut by 5 bases and J by 8 bases, with 16 bases left in between. In nucleotides, the CDR3 is TGTGCCAGCAGCCTTGCGGGACAGCGGAAGCAGTACTTC. Translated, it gives CASSLAGQRKQYF. Supplemented by reference TRBV11-2 and TRBJ2-7, the full variable domain reads EAGVAQSPRYKIIEKRQSVAFWCNPISGHATLYWYQQILGQGPKLLIQFQNNGVVDDSQLPKDRFSAERLKGVDSTLKIQPAKLEDSAVYLCASSLAGQRKQYFGPGTRLTVT.

The V gene is TRBV18, the J gene TRBJ1-6, with D possibly being TRBD1 (5 bases). This CDR3 has 16 residues. Germline CDR1 and CDR2: KGHSH and LQKENI. The V end lost 6 bases, the J end lost 9 bases, and 21 bases lay between the germline ends. For the CDR3, the DNA is TGTGCCAGCTCGGGTTTTGGCGGACAAGTGTCTTCACCCCTCCACTTT. The encoded protein is CASSGFGGQVSSPLHF.

The CDR3 spells CASSLKAQGNTEAFF. The CDR3 DNA sequence: TGTGCCAGCAGCTTAAAAGCCCAGGGGAACACTGAAGCTTTCTTT. This rearrangement joins TRBV7-6 to TRBJ1-1; TRBD1 might be the D (5 bases). Looked up from germline, CDR1 is SGHVS and CDR2 is FNYEAQ. With 2 bases removed from V and 1 base from J, the gap between germline ends came to 11 bases. The CDR3 contains 15 residues.

The chain is built from TRBV6-5 and TRBJ2-3; 9 nucleotides line up with TRBD2. V dropped 5 bases and J dropped 7; count of bases not matched to a gene: 10. CDR3 length: 15 amino acids. The germline gives CDR1 MNHEY, CDR2 SVGAGI. In DNA, the CDR3 is TGTGCCAGCAGTCACCCAGCGGGAGGTCAAAATACGCAGTATTTT. This encodes CASSHPAGGQNTQYF.

V usage is TRBV7-2 and J usage is TRBJ2-2; perhaps D is TRBD1 or TRBD2 (5 bases each). The CDR3 covers 16 residues. V was trimmed by 8 bases and J by 4 bases, leaving 20 bases between them. Germline CDR1 SGHTA, CDR2 FQGNSA. CDR3 bases: TGTGCCAGCGGTTGGGGGTGGAAGGCGGGCACCGGGGAGCTGTTTTTT. Translating it yields CASGWGWKAGTGELFF.

This clone was found a few times. The V and J genes are TRBV7-9 and TRBJ2-5, with 11 bases fitting TRBD2. Trimming took 1 base from V and 2 from J; bases not matched to a gene: 3. CDR1 and CDR2 (germline): SEHNR, FQNEAQ (reference sequence). The CDR3 has 16 amino acids. The CDR3 spells CASSLVLAGGQETQYF. CDR3 sequence (DNA): TGTGCCAGCAGCTTAGTTCTAGCGGGAGGTCAAGAGACCCAGTACTTC. Together with reference TRBV7-9 and TRBJ2-5, the CDR3 gives the full variable domain: DTGVSQNPRHKITKRGQNVTFRCDPISEHNRLYWYRQTLGQGPEFLTYFQNEAQLEKSRLLSDRFSAERPKGSFSTLEIQRTEQGDSAMYLCASSLVLAGGQETQYFGPGTRLLVL.

The J gene is TRBJ2-1, the V gene TRBV5-8, with D maybe TRBD1 (5 bases). The CDR3 runs to 14 residues. CDR1 and CDR2 (germline): SGHTS, YDEGEE. V shed 0 bases and J shed 6 bases, with 10 bases lying between them. CDR3 bases: TGTGCCAGCAGCTTGGTGGACAACCTCAATGAGCAGTTCTTC. This encodes CASSLVDNLNEQFF.

CDR3 nucleotide sequence: TGTGCCAGCAGTTCAGGAGGTCCGGGGGAGACCCAGTACTTC. Residues: CASSSGGPGETQYF. The chain employs TRBV27 and TRBJ2-5, with a possible D match to TRBD2 (5 bases). The germline V gene has CDR1 MNHEY and CDR2 SMNVEV (reference sequence). The ends were cut back, 4 bases at V and 5 bases at J, with 14 bases in the middle. The CDR3 has 14 residues.

The V gene is TRBV11-1, the J gene TRBJ2-1; 7 bases line up with TRBD1. CDR1 SGHAT and CDR2 FQDESV come from the germline V gene (reference sequence). V dropped 5 bases and J dropped 7; count of bases not matched to a gene: 11. CDR3 size: 15 residues. CDR3 sequence: CASSAEKTGKNEQFF. The CDR3 nucleotides are TGTGCCAGCAGCGCAGAAAAGACAGGGAAAAATGAGCAGTTCTTC. Together with reference TRBV11-1 and TRBJ2-1, the CDR3 gives the full variable domain: EAEVAQSPRYKITEKSQAVAFWCDPISGHATLYWYRQILGQGPELLVQFQDESVVDDSQLPKDRFSAERLKGVDSTLKIQPAELGDSAMYLCASSAEKTGKNEQFFGPGTRLTVL.

V is TRBV25-1 and J is TRBJ2-1; 7 bases line up with TRBD2. The CDR3 spans 17 residues. Per the germline V gene, CDR1 is MGHDK and CDR2 is SYGVNS. Trimming cost V 4 bases and J 0 bases; bases outside gene matches: 9. The CDR3 loop is CASSGLKRGSSYNEQFF. CDR3 bases: TGTGCCAGCAGTGGCCTTAAGCGGGGAAGCTCCTACAATGAGCAGTTCTTC.

The chain carries TRBV6-5 and TRBJ2-3; 9 nucleotides line up with TRBD2. The CDR3 runs 15 residues. Germline loops: CDR1 MNHEY, CDR2 SVGAGI. V lost 5 bases and J lost 3; bases outside the gene matches: 6. The DNA of the CDR3 is TGTGCCAGCAGTATAGCGGGAGCGGGTACAGATACGCAGTATTTT. This sequence encodes CASSIAGAGTDTQYF.

This clone was seen only once. The DNA of the CDR3 is TGTGCCTGGAGTCCCTGGTTACGGGGTCACGACTATGGCTACACCTTC. Protein product: CAWSPWLRGHDYGYTF. V is TRBV30 and J is TRBJ1-2, with D uncertain. Germline values: CDR1 GTSNPN, CDR2 SVGIG (reference sequence). The germline V and J ends were trimmed by 2 bases and 3 bases, with 19 bases remaining between them. The CDR3 runs 16 residues. The variable domain in full, with the rest retrieved from reference TRBV30 and TRBJ1-2, is SQTIHQWPATLVQPVGSPLSLECTVEGTSNPNLYWYRQAAGRGLQLLFYSVGIGQISSEVPQNLSASRPQDRQFILSSKKLLLSDSGFYLCAWSPWLRGHDYGYTFGSGTRLTVV.

V gene TRBV27 combines with J gene TRBJ2-3; TRBD2 matches 7 bases. CDR3 size: 17 residues. After removal of 3 bases from V and 5 bases from J, the junction contained 14 bases not matched to a gene. CDR1 and CDR2 from the germline V gene are MNHEY and SMNVEV (reference sequence). CDR3 bases: TGTGCCAGCAGTTTCGCGGGAGTAAGGTTCGACAGAGATACGCAGTATTTT. This codes for CASSFAGVRFDRDTQYF.

This chain connects TRBV6-5 to TRBJ1-5; the match to TRBD1 covers 8 bases. V was pared by 6 bases and J by 6 bases, with 10 bases of the junction left unmatched. Germline-derived CDR1 and CDR2 are MNHEY and SVGAGI. CDR3 length: 15 amino acids. CDR3 nucleotide sequence: TGTGCCAGCAGCCCCTTTCAGGGGGCGTCTCAGCCCCAGCATTTT. This gives the protein CASSPFQGASQPQHF.

The CDR3 nucleotides read TGTGCCACCAGCAGAGATACATACACCGGGGAGCTGTTTTTT. Translation gives CATSRDTYTGELFF. This sequence joins TRBV15 and TRBJ2-2; D is unclear. The V gene lost 0 bases and the J gene lost 3 bases, with 5 bases spanning the gap. This CDR3 has 14 amino acids. Per the germline V gene, CDR1 is LNHNV and CDR2 is YYDKDF (reference sequence).

This chain joins TRBV2 and TRBJ2-3, with 7 bases fitting TRBD2. The germline gives CDR1 SNHLY, CDR2 FYNNEI. The CDR3 is 14 amino acids. CDR3 DNA: TGTGCTTGGGGGTTACCGGCGGGAGACGCTACGCAGTATTTT. This codes for CAWGLPAGDATQYF.

This clone was counted between two and nine times. The chain employs TRBV2 and TRBJ2-3, with 9 bases identical to TRBD2. The CDR3 loop spans 17 amino acids. V gave up 8 bases and J gave up 4 bases; unmatched junction bases: 16. Germline V gives CDR1 SNHLY, CDR2 FYNNEI. The CDR3 region has the DNA TGTGCCAGCTACTCGGGCAGGGTCAGCGGGGGGCCAGATACGCAGTATTTT. Translation: CASYSGRVSGGPDTQYF.